This entry concerns a single TCR beta chain. The authors sorted CD4+ naive, central memory, regulatory and stem cell-like memory cells via CD45RO/CCR7/CD25/CD127/CD95/CD27. CDR1 and CDR2 from the germline V gene are LGHNA and YNFKEQ. V lost 1 base and J lost 0; bases outside the gene matches: 6. This CDR3 has 17 residues. The entry originates in a study of beta chain features in type 1 diabetes. Of the isolated RNA, all was reverse transcribed, and so the sequenced material was expressed TCRB transcripts. Profiling relied on immunoSEQ multiplex PCR, and the TCRdb table lists in-frame clones only, not all of them. The sample has roughly 610,000 clones; 15% to 19% are singletons.

The sample consisted of naive CD4+ T cells from blood. The TCR comes from a man in his late teens or twenties in good health. The J gene is TRBJ1-3, the V gene TRBV4-2; 7 bases map to TRBD1. CDR3 in amino acids: CASSQGDRSPSGNTIYF. In DNA form, the CDR3 reads TGTGCCAGCAGCCAAGGGGACAGATCCCCCTCTGGAAACACCATATATTTT.